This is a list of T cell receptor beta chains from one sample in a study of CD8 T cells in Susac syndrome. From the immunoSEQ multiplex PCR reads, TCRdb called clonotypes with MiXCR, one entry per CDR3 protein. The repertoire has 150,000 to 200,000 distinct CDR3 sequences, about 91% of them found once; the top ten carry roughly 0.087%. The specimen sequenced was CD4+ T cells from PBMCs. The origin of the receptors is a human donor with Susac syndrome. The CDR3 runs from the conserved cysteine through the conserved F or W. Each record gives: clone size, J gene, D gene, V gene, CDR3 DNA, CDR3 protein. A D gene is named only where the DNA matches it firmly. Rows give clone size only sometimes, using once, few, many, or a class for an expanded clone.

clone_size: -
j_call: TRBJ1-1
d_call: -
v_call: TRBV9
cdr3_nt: TGTGCCAGCAGCGTGGAGGGCACTGAAGCTTTCTTT
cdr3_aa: CASSVEGTEAFF

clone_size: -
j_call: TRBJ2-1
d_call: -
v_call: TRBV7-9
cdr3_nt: TGTGCCAGCAGCTTAACGGACACCTACAATGAGCAGTTCTTC
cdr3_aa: CASSLTDTYNEQFF

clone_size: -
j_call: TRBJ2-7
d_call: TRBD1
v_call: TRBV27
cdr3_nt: TGTGCCAGCAGCAGGGACAGGGAGGGTTTCGAGCAGTACTTC
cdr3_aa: CASSRDREGFEQYF

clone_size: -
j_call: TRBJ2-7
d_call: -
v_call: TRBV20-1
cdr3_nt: TGCAGTGCTAGAGATGCGGCAGTCGAGCAGTACTTC
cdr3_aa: CSARDAAVEQYF

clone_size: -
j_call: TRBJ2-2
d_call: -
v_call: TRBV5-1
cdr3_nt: TGCGCCAGCAGCTCGGACAGCTTTACCGGGGAGCTGTTTTTT
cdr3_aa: CASSSDSFTGELFF

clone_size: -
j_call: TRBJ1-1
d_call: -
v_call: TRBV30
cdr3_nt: TGTGCCTGGAGTGTAGGTAGTCCGGACACTGAAGCTTTCTTT
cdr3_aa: CAWSVGSPDTEAFF

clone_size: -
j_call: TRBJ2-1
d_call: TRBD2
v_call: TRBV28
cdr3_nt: TGTGCCAGCAGGCCAGTTGGACTAGCGGGGTACAATGAGCAGTTCTTC
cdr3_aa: CASRPVGLAGYNEQFF

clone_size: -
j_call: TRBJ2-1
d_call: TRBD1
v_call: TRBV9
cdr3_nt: TGTGCCAGCAGCGTAGGAAGGGGGCGGAATGAGCAGTTCTTC
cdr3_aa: CASSVGRGRNEQFF

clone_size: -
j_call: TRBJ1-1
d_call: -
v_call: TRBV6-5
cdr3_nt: TGTGCCAGCAGAAGACTGGCTGGAACTGAAGCTTTCTTT
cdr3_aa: CASRRLAGTEAFF

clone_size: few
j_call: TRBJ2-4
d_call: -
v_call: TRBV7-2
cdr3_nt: TGTGCCAGCAGCTTAGGGCCGGGCACGATAGCCAAAAACATTCAGTACTTC
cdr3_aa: CASSLGPGTIAKNIQYF

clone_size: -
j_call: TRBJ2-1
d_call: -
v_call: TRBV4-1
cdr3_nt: TGCGCCAGCAGCCAAGGATATTCTATGGTAGCTTCCTACAATGAGCAGTTCTTC
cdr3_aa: CASSQGYSMVASYNEQFF

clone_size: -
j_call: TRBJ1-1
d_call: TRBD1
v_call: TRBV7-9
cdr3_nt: TGTGCCAGCAGCTCGGGTACAGGGGGTCCCCTTAACCCTGAAGCTTTCTTT
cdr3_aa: CASSSGTGGPLNPEAFF

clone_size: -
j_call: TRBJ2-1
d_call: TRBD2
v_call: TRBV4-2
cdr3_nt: TGTGCCAGCAGCCAGAGACTAGCGGGAGCTTATAATGAGCAGTTCTTC
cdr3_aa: CASSQRLAGAYNEQFF

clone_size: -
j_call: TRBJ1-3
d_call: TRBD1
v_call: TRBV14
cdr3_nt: TGTGCCAGCAGCCAGCTGGGACAGGACTCTGGAAACACCATATATTTT
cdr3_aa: CASSQLGQDSGNTIYF

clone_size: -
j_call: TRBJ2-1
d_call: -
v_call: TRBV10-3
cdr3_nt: TGTGCCATCAGGGGCTCCTACAATGAGCAGTTCTTC
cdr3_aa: CAIRGSYNEQFF

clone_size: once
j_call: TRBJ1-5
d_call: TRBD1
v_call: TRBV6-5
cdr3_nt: TGTGCCAGCAGTTACGCAGGGGGCGGCCAGCCCCAGCATTTT
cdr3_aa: CASSYAGGGQPQHF

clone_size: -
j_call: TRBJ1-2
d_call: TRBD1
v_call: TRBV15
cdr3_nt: TGTGCCACCAGCATTGGGACAGGGGGTAGAATGGACTATGGCTACACCTTC
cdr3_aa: CATSIGTGGRMDYGYTF

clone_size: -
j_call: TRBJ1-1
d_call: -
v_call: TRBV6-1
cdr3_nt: TGTGCCAGCAGTGTGCGCTTTGACACTGAAGCTTTCTTT
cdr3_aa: CASSVRFDTEAFF

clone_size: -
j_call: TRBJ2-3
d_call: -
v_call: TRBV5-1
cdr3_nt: TGCGCCAGCAGCTTGAAGGGGGCAGATACGCAGTATTTT
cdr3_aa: CASSLKGADTQYF

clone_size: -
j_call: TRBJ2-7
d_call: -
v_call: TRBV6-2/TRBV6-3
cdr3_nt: TGTGCCAGCAGTTCCGTTGGTTGGGAATTCGCTCGCTTC
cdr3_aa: CASSSVGWEFARF

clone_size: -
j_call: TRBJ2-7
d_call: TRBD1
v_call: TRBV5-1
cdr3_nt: TGCGCCAGCAGCCGTGGGACAGGGGGAGGCAAGCAGTACTTC
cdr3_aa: CASSRGTGGGKQYF

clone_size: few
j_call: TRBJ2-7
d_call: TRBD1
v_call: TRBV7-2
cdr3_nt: TGTGCCAGCAGCTTAGCGGGACAGTTCTCCTACGAGCAGTACTTC
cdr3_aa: CASSLAGQFSYEQYF

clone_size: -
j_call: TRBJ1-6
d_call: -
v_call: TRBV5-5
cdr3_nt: TGTGCCAGCAGCTTGACGACGGACTATAATTCACCCCTCCACTTT
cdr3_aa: CASSLTTDYNSPLHF

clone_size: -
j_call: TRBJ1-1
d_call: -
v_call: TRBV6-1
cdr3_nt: TGTGCCGGACGGGGGACTATGAACACTGAAGCTTTCTTT
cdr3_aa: CAGRGTMNTEAFF

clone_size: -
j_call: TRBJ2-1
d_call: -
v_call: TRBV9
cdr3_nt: TGTGCCAGCAGCGTGTTTTCTCCTAGCTCCTACAATGAGCAGTTCTTC
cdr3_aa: CASSVFSPSSYNEQFF

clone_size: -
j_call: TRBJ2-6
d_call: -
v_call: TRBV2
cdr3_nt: TGTGCCTTCGGTTGGACAGCAAAAGCTGGGGCCAACGTCCTGACTTTC
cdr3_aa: CAFGWTAKAGANVLTF